This T cell receptor beta chain originates from a study of shared clonotypes between healthy human individuals. The assay was immunoSEQ multiplex PCR, and TCRdb's table has in-frame clones only and misses some. The sample records a few million clones, around 93% being singletons. The CDR3 is 18 residues long. From germline, CDR1 is SGHRS and CDR2 YFSETQ. V gave up 1 base and J gave up 3 bases; unmatched junction bases: 8. This TCR came from a man aged 18-30 years in good health. Some clones in this sample may be carry-over from other donors' samples. Material for sequencing was naive CD4+ T cells from PBMCs. The subset was: CD45RA+ positively selected. V and J are TRBV5-1 and TRBJ2-6, with TRBD1 matching over 9 bases. CDR3 sequence (DNA): TGCGCCAGCAGCTTGATGGGACAGGGCACCGGTGGGGCCAACGTCCTGACTTTC. Translated, it gives CASSLMGQGTGGANVLTF.